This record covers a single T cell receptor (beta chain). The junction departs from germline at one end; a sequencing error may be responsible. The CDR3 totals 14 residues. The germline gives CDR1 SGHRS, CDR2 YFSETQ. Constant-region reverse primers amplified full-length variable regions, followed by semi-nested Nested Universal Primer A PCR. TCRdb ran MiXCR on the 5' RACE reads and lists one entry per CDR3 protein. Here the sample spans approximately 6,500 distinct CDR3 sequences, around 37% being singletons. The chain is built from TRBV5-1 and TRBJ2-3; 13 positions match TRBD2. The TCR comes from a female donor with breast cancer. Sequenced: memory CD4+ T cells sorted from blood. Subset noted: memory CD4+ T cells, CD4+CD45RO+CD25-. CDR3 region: CASSGGLGLAGHDF. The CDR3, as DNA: TGCGCCAGCAGCGGCGGCCTGGGACTAGCGGGGCATGATTTT. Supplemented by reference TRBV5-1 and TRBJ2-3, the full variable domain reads KAGVTQTPRYLIKTRGQQVTLSCSPISGHRSVSWYQQTPGQGLQFLFEYFSETQRNKGNFPGRFSGRQFSNSRSEMNVSTLELGDSALYLCASSGGLGLAGHDFGPGTRLTVL.